This T cell receptor beta chain was retrieved from a study of T cell clusters in autoimmune cytopenias. TRB was amplified from approximately 250 ng of peripheral blood genomic DNA per sample. TRB was amplified by touch-down multiplex PCR, primer pools A and B combined. One entry per CDR3 protein, without DNA, is what TCRdb gives after re-calling the multiplex PCR reads. The table for this sample gives several thousand distinct CDR3 sequences. This CDR3 is 11 amino acids long. Germline lookup yields CDR1 GTSNPN and CDR2 SVGIG (reference sequence). The sample was also linked to a second study, of T cell repertoires in aging, cancer and after chemotherapy. That investigation notes: Healthy donor repertoires were recorded over several months to years and showed clear clonal overlap. Untreated cancer patients had significantly lower blood TCR diversity than age-matched healthy donors.

This chain uses TRBV30 with TRBJ2-7. The sample was peripheral blood. The clonotype comes from a human donor in good health. CDR3 sequence: CAWSVLFEQYF.